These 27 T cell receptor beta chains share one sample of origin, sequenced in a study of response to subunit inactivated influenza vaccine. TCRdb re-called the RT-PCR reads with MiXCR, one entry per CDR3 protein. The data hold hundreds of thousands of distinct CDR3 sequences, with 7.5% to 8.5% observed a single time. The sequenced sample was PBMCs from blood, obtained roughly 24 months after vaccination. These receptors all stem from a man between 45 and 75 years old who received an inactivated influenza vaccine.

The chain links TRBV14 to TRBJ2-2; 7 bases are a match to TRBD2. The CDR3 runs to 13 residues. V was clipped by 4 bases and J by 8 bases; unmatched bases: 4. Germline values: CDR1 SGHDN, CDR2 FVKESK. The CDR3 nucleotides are TGTGCCAGCAGCCGAGCGGGACGGGGGGAGCTGTTTTTT. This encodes CASSRAGRGELFF.

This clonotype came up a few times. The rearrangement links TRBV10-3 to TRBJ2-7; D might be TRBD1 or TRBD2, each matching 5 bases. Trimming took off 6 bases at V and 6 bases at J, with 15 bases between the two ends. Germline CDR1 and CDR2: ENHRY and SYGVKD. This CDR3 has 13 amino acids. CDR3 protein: CAIRGVANGEQYF. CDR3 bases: TGTGCCATCAGGGGGGTCGCCAATGGCGAGCAGTACTTC.

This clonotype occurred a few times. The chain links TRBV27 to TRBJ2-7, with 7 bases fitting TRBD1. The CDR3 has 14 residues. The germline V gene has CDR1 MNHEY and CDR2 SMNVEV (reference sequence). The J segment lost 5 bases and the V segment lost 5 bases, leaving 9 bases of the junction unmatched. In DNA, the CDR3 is TGTGCCAGCAGTCCGGTCGACAGGGTCCACGAGCAGTACTTC. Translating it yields CASSPVDRVHEQYF.

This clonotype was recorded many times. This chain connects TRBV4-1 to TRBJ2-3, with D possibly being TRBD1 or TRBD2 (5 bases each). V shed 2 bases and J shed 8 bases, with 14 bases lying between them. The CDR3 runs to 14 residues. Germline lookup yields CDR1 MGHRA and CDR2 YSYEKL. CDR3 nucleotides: TGCGCCAGCAGCCAAAGGGGAGTTTGGGTTACGCAGTATTTT. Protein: CASSQRGVWVTQYF.

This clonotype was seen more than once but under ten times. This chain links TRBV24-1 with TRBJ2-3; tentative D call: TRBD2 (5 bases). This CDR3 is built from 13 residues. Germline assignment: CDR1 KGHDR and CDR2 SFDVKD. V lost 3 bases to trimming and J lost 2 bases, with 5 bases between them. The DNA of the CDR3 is TGTGCCACCAGTGATGACTACACAGATACGCAGTATTTT. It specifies CATSDDYTDTQYF.

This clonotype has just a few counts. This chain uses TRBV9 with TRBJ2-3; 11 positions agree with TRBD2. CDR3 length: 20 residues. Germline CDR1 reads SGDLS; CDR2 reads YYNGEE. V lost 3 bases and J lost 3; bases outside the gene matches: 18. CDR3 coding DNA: TGTGCCAGCAGCGGCCTACTAGCGGGGGATACCCCTAGTTCAACAGATACGCAGTATTTT. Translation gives CASSGLLAGDTPSSTDTQYF.

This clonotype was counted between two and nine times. The DNA of the CDR3 is TGCAGCGTAGGGTTTATCGGGGAGCTGTTTTTT. This gives the protein CSVGFIGELFF. This chain uses TRBV29-1 with TRBJ2-2; D is ambiguous. CDR1 and CDR2 from the germline V gene are SQVTM and ANQGSEA. This CDR3 contains 11 residues. Trimming shortened V by 6 bases and J by 7 bases, and 9 bases separated the two germline ends.

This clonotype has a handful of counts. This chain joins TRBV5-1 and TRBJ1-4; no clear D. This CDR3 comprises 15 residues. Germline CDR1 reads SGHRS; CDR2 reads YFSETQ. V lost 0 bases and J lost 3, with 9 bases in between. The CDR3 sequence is CASSLDTLANEKLFF. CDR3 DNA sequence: TGCGCCAGCAGCTTGGACACCCTTGCTAATGAAAAACTGTTTTTT.

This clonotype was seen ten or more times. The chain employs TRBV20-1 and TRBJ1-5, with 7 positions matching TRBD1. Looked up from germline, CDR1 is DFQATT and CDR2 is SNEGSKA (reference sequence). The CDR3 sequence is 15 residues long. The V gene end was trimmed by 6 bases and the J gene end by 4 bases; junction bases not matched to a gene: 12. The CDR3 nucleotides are TGCAGTGCAAGACTTCCCGGGACAGATAATCAGCCCCAGCATTTT. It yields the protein CSARLPGTDNQPQHF.

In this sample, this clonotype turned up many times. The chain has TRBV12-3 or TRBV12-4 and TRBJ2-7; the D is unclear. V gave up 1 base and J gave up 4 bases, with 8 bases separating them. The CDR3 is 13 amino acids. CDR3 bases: TGTGCCAGCAGTTTAGGGGTGGGGTACGAGCAGTACTTC. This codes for CASSLGVGYEQYF.

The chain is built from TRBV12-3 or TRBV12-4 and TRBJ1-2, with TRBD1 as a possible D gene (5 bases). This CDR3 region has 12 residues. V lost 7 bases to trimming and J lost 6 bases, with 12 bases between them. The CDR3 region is CASTPPGNGYTF. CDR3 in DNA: TGTGCCAGCACCCCTCCAGGGAATGGCTACACCTTC.

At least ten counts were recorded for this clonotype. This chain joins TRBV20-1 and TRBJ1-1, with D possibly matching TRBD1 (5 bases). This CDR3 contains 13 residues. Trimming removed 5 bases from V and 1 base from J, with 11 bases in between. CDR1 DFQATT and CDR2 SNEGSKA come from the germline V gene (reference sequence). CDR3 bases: TGCAGTGCTGACAGAGGGCCGAACACTGAAGCTTTCTTT. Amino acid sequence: CSADRGPNTEAFF.

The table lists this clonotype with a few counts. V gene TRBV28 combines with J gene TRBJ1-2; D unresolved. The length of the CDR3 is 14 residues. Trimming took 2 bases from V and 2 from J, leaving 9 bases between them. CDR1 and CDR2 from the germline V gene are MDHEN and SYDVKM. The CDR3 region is CASSLISVNYGYTF. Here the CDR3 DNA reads TGTGCCAGCAGTTTAATCTCCGTCAACTATGGCTACACCTTC.

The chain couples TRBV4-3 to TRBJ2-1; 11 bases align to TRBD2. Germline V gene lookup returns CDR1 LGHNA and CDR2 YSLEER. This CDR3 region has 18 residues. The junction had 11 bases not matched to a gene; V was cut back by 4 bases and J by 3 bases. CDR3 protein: CASSLRLAGNSFYNEQFF. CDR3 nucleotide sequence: TGCGCCAGCAGCCTCCGACTAGCGGGGAATTCTTTCTACAATGAGCAGTTCTTC.

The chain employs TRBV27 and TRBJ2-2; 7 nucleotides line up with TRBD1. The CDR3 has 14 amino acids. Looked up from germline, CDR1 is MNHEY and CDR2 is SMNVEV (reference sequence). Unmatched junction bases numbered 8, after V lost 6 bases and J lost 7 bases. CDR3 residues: CASSLGQVSGELFF. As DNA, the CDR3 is TGTGCCAGCAGCCTCGGACAGGTCAGCGGGGAGCTGTTTTTT.

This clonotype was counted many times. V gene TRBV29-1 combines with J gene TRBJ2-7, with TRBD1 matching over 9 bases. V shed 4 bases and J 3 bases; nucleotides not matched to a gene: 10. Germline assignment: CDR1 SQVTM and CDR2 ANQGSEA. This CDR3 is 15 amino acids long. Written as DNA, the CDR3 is TGCAGCGTTGCCCCTCCGGGACAGGGAATCTACGAGCAGTACTTC. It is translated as CSVAPPGQGIYEQYF.

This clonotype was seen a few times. DNA of the CDR3: TGTGCCAGCAGTTACCCTACGGGAACGCCGACGGATCCGAAAAAACTGTTTTTT. Amino acids: CASSYPTGTPTDPKKLFF. The J gene is TRBJ1-4, the V gene TRBV6-5; no reliable D call. CDR1 is MNHEY and CDR2 is SVGAGI in the germline V gene. The ends were cut back, 2 bases at V and 9 bases at J, with 25 bases in the middle. This CDR3 has 18 amino acids.

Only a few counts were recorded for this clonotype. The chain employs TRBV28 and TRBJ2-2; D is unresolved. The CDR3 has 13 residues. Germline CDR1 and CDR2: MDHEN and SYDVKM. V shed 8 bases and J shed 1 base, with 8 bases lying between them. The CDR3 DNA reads TGTGCCAGCGGGTGGGGGAACACCGGGGAGCTGTTTTTT. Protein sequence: CASGWGNTGELFF. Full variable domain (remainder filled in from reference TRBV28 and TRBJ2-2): DVKVTQSSRYLVKRTGEKVFLECVQDMDHENMFWYRQDPGLGLRLIYFSYDVKMKEKGDIPEGYSVSREKKERFSLILESASTNQTSMYLCASGWGNTGELFFGEGSRLTVL.

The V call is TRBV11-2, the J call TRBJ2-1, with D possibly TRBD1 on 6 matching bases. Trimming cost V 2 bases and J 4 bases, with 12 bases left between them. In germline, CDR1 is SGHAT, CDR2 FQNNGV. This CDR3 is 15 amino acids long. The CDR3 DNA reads TGTGCCAGCAGCTTAAACCCCGGGACATACAATGAGCAGTTCTTC. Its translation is CASSLNPGTYNEQFF.

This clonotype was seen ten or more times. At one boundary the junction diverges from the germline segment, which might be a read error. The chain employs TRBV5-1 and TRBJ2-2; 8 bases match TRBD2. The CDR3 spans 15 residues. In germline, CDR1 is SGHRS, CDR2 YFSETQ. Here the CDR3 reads CASSLAGSNTGELFF. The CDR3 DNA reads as TGTGCCAGCAGCTTAGCGGGATCGAACACCGGGGAGCTGTTTTTT.

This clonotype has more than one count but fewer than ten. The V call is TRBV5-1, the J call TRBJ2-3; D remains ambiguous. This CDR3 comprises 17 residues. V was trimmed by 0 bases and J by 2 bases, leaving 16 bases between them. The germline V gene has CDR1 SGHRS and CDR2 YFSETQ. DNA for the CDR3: TGCGCCAGCAGCTTGGAGAGGCTGGGGTTCGCCACAGATACGCAGTATTTT. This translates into CASSLERLGFATDTQYF.

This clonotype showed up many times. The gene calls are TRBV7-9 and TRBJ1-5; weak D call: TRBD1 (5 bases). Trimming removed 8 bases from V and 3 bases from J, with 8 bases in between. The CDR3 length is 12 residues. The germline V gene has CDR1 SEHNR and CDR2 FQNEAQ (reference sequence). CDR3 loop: CASGADNQPQHF. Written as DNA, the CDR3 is TGTGCCAGCGGGGCAGACAATCAGCCCCAGCATTTT.

CDR3 sequence reads: CASRGDGGNNQPQHF. CDR3 DNA sequence: TGTGCCAGCAGGGGGGACGGAGGAAACAATCAGCCCCAGCATTTT. This rearrangement joins TRBV2 to TRBJ1-5; tentatively, D is TRBD1 (5 bases). CDR1 is SNHLY and CDR2 is FYNNEI in the germline V gene. The CDR3 spans 15 residues. The V and J ends lost 6 bases and 3 bases respectively, with 15 bases between them.

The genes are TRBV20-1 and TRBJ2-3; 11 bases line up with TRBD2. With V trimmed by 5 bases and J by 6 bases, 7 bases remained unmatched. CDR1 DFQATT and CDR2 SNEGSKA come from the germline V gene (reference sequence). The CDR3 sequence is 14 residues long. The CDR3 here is CSAGDLAGGDTQYF. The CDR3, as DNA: TGCAGTGCTGGTGACCTAGCGGGAGGTGATACGCAGTATTTT.

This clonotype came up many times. CDR3 protein: CASTQGGGTEAFF. CDR3 bases: TGTGCCAGCACCCAAGGTGGGGGGACTGAAGCTTTCTTT. The V and J genes are TRBV6-2 or TRBV6-3 and TRBJ1-1; tentative D call: TRBD1 (5 bases). Germline V gene data show CDR1 as MNHEY and CDR2 as SVGEGT. The length of the CDR3 is 13 residues. Trimming stripped 7 bases from V and 5 bases from J, with 14 bases between.

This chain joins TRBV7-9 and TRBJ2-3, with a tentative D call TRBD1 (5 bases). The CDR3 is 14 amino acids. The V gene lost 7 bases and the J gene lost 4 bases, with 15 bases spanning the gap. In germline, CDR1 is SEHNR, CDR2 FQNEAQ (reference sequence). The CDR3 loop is CASTLPLGADTQYF. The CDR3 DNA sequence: TGTGCCAGCACCTTGCCTTTAGGGGCAGATACGCAGTATTTT. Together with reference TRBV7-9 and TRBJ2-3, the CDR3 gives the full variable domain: DTGVSQNPRHKITKRGQNVTFRCDPISEHNRLYWYRQTLGQGPEFLTYFQNEAQLEKSRLLSDRFSAERPKGSFSTLEIQRTEQGDSAMYLCASTLPLGADTQYFGPGTRLTVL.

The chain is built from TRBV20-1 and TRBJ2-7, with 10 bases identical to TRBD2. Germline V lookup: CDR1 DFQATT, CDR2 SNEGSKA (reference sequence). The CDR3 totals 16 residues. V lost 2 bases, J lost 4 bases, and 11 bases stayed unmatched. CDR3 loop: CSARNLLAGDFYEQYF. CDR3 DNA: TGCAGTGCTAGAAACTTGCTAGCGGGAGATTTTTACGAGCAGTACTTC.